The source of this T cell receptor (beta chain) is a study of PD-1 blockade in classical Hodgkin lymphoma. Per the germline V gene, CDR1 is SGHTA and CDR2 is FQGTGA. The CDR3 is made up of 14 amino acids. J gave up 3 bases and V 3 bases, and 3 bases lay outside the gene matches. TCRdb's copy holds only in-frame clones and misses some; the assay was immunoSEQ multiplex PCR. This table holds roughly 39,000 clones, around 80% found once. In regard to this clone: Its antigen remains unidentified.

Time point denoted: cycle 4 day 1 (C4D1), after less than seven weeks of nivolumab. Every one of the patients relapsed after autologous stem cell transplantation (brentuximab vedotin exposure was variable). Study-level points and caveats: A significant rise in TCR diversity by C4D1 was seen for CD4+ but not CD8+ cells. Healthy donors reportedly exceeded newly diagnosed patients in baseline TCR diversity.

The sequence came from a human donor with classical Hodgkin lymphoma. The rearrangement links TRBV7-3 to TRBJ2-3, with 7 nucleotides matching TRBD2. The sample consisted of peripheral blood mononuclear cells (PBMCs), taken before the fourth cycle of nivolumab. The CDR3 nucleotides read TGTGCCAGCAGCTTCGGACTAGTTACAGATACGCAGTATTTT. Its translation: CASSFGLVTDTQYF.